This entry lists 12 T cell receptor beta chains sequenced from one sample in a study of T cell changes during pregnancy in multiple sclerosis. Repertoires were generated with immunoSEQ multiplex PCR, while TCRdb's copy carries only in-frame clones and drops some. This table holds approximately 50,000 clones, roughly 88% found once. The input for sequencing was peripheral blood, taken in the second trimester of pregnancy. Every receptor here comes from a female donor with multiple sclerosis, enrolled in a pregnancy study.

The chain uses TRBV4-1 and TRBJ2-1, with D hard to call. CDR1 MGHRA and CDR2 YSYEKL come from the germline V gene. This CDR3 has 19 amino acids. V was clipped by 0 bases and J by 0 bases, with 18 bases between them. Here the CDR3 reads CASSQDPSAENPSYNEQFF. As DNA, the CDR3 is TGCGCCAGCAGCCAAGATCCCTCGGCGGAAAATCCCTCCTACAATGAGCAGTTCTTC.

This clone occurred once. The chain employs TRBV9 and TRBJ1-6; maybe TRBD1 (6 bases). CDR3 size: 15 residues. Trimming took off 2 bases at V and 9 bases at J, with 15 bases between the two ends. The V gene's germline CDR1 is SGDLS and CDR2 YYNGEE. The CDR3 here is CASSVRGGTGSPLHF. CDR3 bases: TGTGCCAGCAGCGTGAGGGGGGGCACCGGTTCACCCCTCCACTTT.

The chain carries TRBV7-6 and TRBJ1-2, with 7 positions matching TRBD1. Germline V lookup: CDR1 SGHVS, CDR2 FNYEAQ. V was pared by 5 bases and J by 4 bases, with 4 bases of the junction left unmatched. CDR3 size: 13 residues. The CDR3 loop is CASSEGQRYGYTF. The CDR3 DNA is TGTGCCAGCAGCGAGGGACAGCGCTATGGCTACACCTTC.

This rearrangement joins TRBV7-3 to TRBJ1-1; weak D call: TRBD1 (6 bases). This CDR3 spans 13 amino acids. The V end was cut by 5 bases, the J end by 1 base, with 8 bases between. CDR1 is SGHTA and CDR2 is FQGTGA in the germline V gene. The CDR3 loop is CASSTTGNTEAFF. The CDR3 region has the DNA TGTGCCAGCAGCACGACAGGGAACACTGAAGCTTTCTTT.

The chain employs TRBV10-3 and TRBJ2-7, with D maybe TRBD2 (6 bases). The CDR3 is made up of 17 amino acids. V lost 3 bases and J 2 bases, leaving 20 bases between the germline ends. Germline V gene lookup returns CDR1 ENHRY and CDR2 SYGVKD. This CDR3 is CAISDILRAGGPYEQYF. The DNA for the CDR3 is TGTGCCATCAGTGACATCCTGAGGGCCGGGGGACCCTACGAGCAGTACTTC.

V usage is TRBV10-3 and J usage is TRBJ1-1; maybe TRBD1 (5 bases). The CDR3 covers 15 residues. V was trimmed by 10 bases and J by 1 base, leaving 19 bases between them. Per germline, CDR1 ENHRY and CDR2 SYGVKD. The CDR3 here is CATSGRGTENTEAFF. CDR3 sequence (DNA): TGTGCCACCTCAGGTCGGGGGACGGAGAACACTGAAGCTTTCTTT.

This sequence joins TRBV18 and TRBJ2-5; D uncertain. Trimming cost V 0 bases and J 5 bases, with 10 bases left between them. The CDR3 covers 14 residues. Germline CDR1 KGHSH, CDR2 LQKENI. The CDR3 spells CASSPPGYEETQYF. The CDR3 nucleotides read TGTGCCAGCTCACCACCCGGTTACGAGGAGACCCAGTACTTC.

This clone has a single count. V usage is TRBV2 and J usage is TRBJ1-6, with D perhaps matching TRBD1 (5 bases). CDR3 length equals 15 residues. V gave up 2 bases and J gave up 4 bases, with 9 bases separating them. CDR1 SNHLY and CDR2 FYNNEI come from the germline V gene. In DNA, the CDR3 is TGTGCCAGCAGTGAATTCGGGGGGTATAATTCACCCCTCCACTTT. This codes for CASSEFGGYNSPLHF.

The chain carries TRBV4-3 and TRBJ2-2; TRBD1 matches at 7 bases. Germline V gives CDR1 LGHNA, CDR2 YSLEER. V lost 4 bases and J lost 5; bases outside the gene matches: 4. This CDR3 has 14 residues. CDR3: CASSRRQGTGELFF. The CDR3 DNA reads as TGCGCCAGCAGCCGGAGACAGGGAACCGGGGAGCTGTTTTTT.

The V and J genes are TRBV30 and TRBJ2-7; tentative D call: TRBD2 (5 bases). The ends were cut back, 2 bases at V and 3 bases at J, with 14 bases in the middle. Germline V CDR1 and CDR2: GTSNPN, SVGIG (reference sequence). CDR3 length: 14 amino acids. The CDR3 DNA reads as TGTGCCTGGAGTAAGTTCGGGATCCTCTACGAGCAGTACTTC. Its translation: CAWSKFGILYEQYF.

This rearrangement joins TRBV7-8 to TRBJ2-1, with 8 bases fitting TRBD2. Germline CDR1 reads SGHVS; CDR2 reads FQNEAQ. V trimming: 8 bases; J trimming: 8 bases; junction bases outside the gene matches: 11. There are 14 residues in the CDR3. The CDR3, as DNA: TGTGCCAGCGGGGCCAGCGGGGGCCGGGATGAGCAGTTCTTC. It encodes CASGASGGRDEQFF.

This chain joins TRBV19 and TRBJ2-1; maybe TRBD1 (6 bases). The V and J ends lost 3 bases and 0 bases respectively, with 9 bases between them. Germline lookup yields CDR1 LNHDA and CDR2 SQIVND (reference sequence). The CDR3 has 15 residues. The CDR3 reads CASSMIGGSYNEQFF. The DNA for the CDR3 is TGTGCCAGTAGTATGATAGGGGGCTCCTACAATGAGCAGTTCTTC. The full variable domain, completed using reference TRBV19 and TRBJ2-1, is DGGITQSPKYLFRKEGQNVTLSCEQNLNHDAMYWYRQDPGQGLRLIYYSQIVNDFQKGDIAEGYSVSREKKESFPLTVTSAQKNPTAFYLCASSMIGGSYNEQFFGPGTRLTVL.